This T cell receptor (beta chain) was retrieved from a study of shared clonotypes between healthy human individuals. The CDR3 is 16 residues long. V shed 4 bases, J shed 4 bases, and the junction held 6 bases outside the gene matches. Per the germline V gene, CDR1 is SGHDT and CDR2 is YYEEEE. Clones were read by immunoSEQ multiplex PCR, and TCRdb kept only the in-frame ones, dropping some. The data contain almost 750,000 clones, around 77% of them singletons. The rearrangement uses TRBV5-6 and TRBJ2-5, with 14 positions matching TRBD2. The sequencing input was memory CD4+ T cells sorted from blood. Subset indicated: CD45RA-negative fraction. The sequence was obtained from a woman aged 30 to 39 in good health. For the CDR3, the DNA is TGTGCCAGCAGCAGACCGGGACTAGCGGGAGTAGAGACCCAGTACTTC. It codes for CASSRPGLAGVETQYF.